This T cell receptor (beta chain) is from a study of beta chain features in type 1 diabetes. On the study more broadly: Healthy donors and patients had similar age, gender and cell yields. All samples yielded around 98,000,000 examined sorted cells. The study's findings and limits: It was among patients, rather than healthy donors, that naive, central memory and Treg TCRB repertoires appeared more similar. Patients with Type 1 diabetes showed moderately but significantly shorter TCRB CDR3s in all four CD4+ subsets.

The CDR3 loop spans 14 amino acids. CDR1 is SNHLY and CDR2 is FYNNEI in the germline V gene. The trim removed 6 bases at V and 5 bases at J, leaving 4 bases unmatched. This clone appeared a few times. Its antigen remains unidentified. Every isolated RNA sample was fully reverse transcribed, so sequencing captured expressed TCRB transcripts. The repertoire was sequenced with immunoSEQ multiplex PCR; TCRdb's copy has only in-frame clones and lacks some. The sample has 630,000 or so clones; roughly an eighth are singletons. The rearrangement uses TRBV2 and TRBJ1-5; 10 nucleotides align to TRBD1. The TCR was taken from a man younger than 35 with type 1 diabetes. Sequences were obtained from naive CD4+ T cells from blood. The CDR3 DNA reads TGTGCCAGCAGACTCGACAGGGGGCATCAGCCCCAGCATTTT. Protein: CASRLDRGHQPQHF.